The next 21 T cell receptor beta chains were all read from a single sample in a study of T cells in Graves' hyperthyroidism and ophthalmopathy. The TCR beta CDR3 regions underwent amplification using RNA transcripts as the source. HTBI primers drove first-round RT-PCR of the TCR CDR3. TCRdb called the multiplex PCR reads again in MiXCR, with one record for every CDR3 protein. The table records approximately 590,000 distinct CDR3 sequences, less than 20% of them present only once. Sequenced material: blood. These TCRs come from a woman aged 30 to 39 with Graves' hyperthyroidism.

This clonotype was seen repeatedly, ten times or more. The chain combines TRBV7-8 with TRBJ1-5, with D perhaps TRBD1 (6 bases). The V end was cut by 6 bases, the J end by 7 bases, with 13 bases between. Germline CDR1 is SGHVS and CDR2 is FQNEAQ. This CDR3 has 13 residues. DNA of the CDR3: TGTGCCAGCAGTCCAAGCAGGGGCCAGCCCCAGCATTTT. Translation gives CASSPSRGQPQHF.

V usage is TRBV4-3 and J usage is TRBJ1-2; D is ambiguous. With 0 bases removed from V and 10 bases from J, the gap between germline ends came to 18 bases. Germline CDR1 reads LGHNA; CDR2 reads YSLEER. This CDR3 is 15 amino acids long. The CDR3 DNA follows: TGCGCCAGCAGCCAAGATTCGCTCTTCCCGACACACTACACCTTC. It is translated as CASSQDSLFPTHYTF.

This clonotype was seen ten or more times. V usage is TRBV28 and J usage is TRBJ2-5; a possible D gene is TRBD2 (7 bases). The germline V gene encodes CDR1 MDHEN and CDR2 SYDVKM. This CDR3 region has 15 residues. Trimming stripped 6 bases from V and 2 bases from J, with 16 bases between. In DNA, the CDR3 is TGTGCCAGCAGCAGACGCGGGGGCTTACAAGAGACCCAGTACTTC. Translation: CASSRRGGLQETQYF.

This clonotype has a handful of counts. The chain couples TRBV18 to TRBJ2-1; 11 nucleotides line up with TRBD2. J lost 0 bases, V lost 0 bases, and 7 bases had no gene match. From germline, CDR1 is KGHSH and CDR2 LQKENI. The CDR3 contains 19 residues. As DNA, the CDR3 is TGTGCCAGCTCACCACCAGGGACTAGCGGAACGAGCTCCTACAATGAGCAGTTCTTC. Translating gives CASSPPGTSGTSSYNEQFF.

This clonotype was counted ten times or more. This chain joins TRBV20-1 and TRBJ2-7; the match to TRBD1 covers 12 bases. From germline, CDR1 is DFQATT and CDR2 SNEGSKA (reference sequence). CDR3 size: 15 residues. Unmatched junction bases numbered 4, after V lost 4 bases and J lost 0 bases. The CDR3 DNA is TGCAGTGCTACTCTGGGACAGGGGGCCTCCTACGAGCAGTACTTC. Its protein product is CSATLGQGASYEQYF.

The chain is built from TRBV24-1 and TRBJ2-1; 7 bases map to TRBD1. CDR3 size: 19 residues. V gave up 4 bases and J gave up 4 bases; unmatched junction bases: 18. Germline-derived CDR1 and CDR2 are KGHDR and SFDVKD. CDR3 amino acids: CATSDANLGTVASYNEQFF. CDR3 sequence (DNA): TGTGCCACCAGTGACGCCAATCTAGGGACAGTTGCATCGTACAATGAGCAGTTCTTC.

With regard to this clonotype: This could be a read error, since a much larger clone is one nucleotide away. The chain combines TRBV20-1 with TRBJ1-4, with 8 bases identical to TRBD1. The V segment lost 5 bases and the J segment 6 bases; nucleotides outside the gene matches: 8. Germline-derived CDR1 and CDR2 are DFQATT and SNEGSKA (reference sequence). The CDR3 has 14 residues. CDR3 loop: CSAFPRGRDEKLFF. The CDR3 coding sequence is TGCAGTGCTTTCCCCAGGGGGCGGGATGAAAAACTGTTTTTT.

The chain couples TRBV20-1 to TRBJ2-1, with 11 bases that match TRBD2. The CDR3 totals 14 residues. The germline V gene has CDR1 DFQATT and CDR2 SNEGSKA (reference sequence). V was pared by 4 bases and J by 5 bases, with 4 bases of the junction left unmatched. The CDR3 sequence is CSAIGTSGNNEQFF. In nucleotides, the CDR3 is TGCAGTGCTATAGGGACTAGCGGAAACAATGAGCAGTTCTTC.

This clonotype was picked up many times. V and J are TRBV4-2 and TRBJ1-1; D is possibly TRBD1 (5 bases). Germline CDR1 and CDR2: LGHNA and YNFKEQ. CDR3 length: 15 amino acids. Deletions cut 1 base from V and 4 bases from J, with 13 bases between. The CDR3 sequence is CASSQGRGEGTEAFF. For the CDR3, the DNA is TGTGCCAGCAGCCAAGGTCGGGGGGAAGGCACTGAAGCTTTCTTT.

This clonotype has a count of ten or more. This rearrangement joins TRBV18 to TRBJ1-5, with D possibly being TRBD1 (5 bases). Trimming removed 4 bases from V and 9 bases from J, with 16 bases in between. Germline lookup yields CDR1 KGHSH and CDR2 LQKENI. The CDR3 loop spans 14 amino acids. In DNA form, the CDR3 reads TGTGCCAGCTCACGTGACAGCTCGAAGAGGCCCCAGCATTTT. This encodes CASSRDSSKRPQHF. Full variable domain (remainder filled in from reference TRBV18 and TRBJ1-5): NAGVMQNPRHLVRRRGQEARLRCSPMKGHSHVYWYRQLPEEGLKFMVYLQKENIIDESGMPKERFSAEFPKEGPSILRIQQVVRGDSAAYFCASSRDSSKRPQHFGDGTRLSIL.

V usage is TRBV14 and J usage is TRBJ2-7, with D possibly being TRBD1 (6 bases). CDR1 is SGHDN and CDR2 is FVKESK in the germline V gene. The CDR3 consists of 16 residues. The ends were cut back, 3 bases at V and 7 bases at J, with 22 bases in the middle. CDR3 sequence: CASSHHSGAVVVEQYF. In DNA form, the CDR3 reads TGTGCCAGCAGCCACCATTCAGGGGCGGTGGTAGTAGAGCAGTACTTC.

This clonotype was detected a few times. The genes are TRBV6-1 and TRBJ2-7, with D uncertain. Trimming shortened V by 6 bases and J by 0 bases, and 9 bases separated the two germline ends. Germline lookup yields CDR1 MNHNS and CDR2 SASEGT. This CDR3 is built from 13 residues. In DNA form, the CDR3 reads TGTGCCAGCAGCCAGAAGCACTCCTACGAGCAGTACTTC. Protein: CASSQKHSYEQYF.

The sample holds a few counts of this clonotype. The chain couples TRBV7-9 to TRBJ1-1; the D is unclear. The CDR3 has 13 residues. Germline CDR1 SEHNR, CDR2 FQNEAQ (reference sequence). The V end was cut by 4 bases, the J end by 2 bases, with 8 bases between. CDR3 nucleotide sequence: TGTGCCAGCAGCTCCGCCATCAACACTGAAGCTTTCTTT. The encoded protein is CASSSAINTEAFF.

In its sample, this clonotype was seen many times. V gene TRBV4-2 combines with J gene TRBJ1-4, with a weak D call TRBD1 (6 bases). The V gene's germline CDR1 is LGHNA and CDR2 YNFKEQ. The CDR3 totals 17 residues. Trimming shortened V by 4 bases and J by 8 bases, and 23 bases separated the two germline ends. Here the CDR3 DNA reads TGTGCCAGCAGCCTGGGACAAGATGTGTCCTTTGGGGAAAAACTGTTTTTT. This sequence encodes CASSLGQDVSFGEKLFF.

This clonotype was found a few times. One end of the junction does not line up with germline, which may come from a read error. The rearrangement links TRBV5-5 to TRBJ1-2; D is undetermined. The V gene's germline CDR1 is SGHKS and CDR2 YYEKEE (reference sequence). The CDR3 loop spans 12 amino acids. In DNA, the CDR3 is TGTGCCAGCAGCTTGGACAACTGTGGCTACACCTTC. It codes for CASSLDNCGYTF.

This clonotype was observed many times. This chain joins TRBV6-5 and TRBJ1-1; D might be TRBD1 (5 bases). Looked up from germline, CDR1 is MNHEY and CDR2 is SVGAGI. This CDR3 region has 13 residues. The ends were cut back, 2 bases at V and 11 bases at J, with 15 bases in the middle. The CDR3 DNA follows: TGTGCCAGCAGTTACGTTGGAGGGGTCCGCGCTTTCTTT. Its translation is CASSYVGGVRAFF.

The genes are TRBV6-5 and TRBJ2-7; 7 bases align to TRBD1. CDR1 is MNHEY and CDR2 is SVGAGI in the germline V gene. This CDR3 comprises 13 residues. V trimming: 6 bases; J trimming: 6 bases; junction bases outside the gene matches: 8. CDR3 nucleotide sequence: TGTGCCAGCAGCTTACAGGGGTTATTCGAGCAGTACTTC. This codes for CASSLQGLFEQYF.

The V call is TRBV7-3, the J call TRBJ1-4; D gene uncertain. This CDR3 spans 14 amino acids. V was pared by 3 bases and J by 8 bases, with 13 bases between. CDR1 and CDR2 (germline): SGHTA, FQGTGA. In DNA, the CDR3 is TGTGCCAGCAGCTTGGGTCCCCCACGGGAAAAACTGTTTTTT. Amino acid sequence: CASSLGPPREKLFF.

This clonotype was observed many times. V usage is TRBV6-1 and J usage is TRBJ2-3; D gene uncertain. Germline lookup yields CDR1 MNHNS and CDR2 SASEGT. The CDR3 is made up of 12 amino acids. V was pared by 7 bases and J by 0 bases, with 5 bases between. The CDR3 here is CASTDSTDTQYF. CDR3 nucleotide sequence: TGTGCCAGCACCGACAGCACAGATACGCAGTATTTT.

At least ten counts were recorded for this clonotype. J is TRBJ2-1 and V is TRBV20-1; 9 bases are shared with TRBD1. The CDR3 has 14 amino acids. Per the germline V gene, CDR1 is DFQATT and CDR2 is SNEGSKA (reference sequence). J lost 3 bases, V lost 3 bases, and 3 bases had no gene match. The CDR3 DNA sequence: TGCAGTGCTAGTCCGGACAGGGGCTACAATGAGCAGTTCTTC. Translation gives CSASPDRGYNEQFF.

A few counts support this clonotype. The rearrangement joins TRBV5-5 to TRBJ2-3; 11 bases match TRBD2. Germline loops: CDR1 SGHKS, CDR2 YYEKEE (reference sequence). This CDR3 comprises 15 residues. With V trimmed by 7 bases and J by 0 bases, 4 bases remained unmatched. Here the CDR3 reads CASRIAGGSTDTQYF. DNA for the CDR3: TGTGCCAGCCGTATAGCGGGAGGGAGCACAGATACGCAGTATTTT.